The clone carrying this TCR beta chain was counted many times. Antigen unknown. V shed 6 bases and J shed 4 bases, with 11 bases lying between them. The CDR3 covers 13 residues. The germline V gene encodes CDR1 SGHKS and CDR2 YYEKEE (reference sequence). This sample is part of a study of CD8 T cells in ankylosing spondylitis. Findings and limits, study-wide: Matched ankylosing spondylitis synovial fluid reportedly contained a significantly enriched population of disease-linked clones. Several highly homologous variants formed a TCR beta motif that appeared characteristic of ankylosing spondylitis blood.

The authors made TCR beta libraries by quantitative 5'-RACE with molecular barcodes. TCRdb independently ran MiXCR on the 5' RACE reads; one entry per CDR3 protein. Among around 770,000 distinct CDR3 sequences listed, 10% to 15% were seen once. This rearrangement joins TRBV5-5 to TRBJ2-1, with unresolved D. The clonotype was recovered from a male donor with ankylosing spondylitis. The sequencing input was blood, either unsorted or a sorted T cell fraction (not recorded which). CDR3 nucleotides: TGTGCCAGCACCTTAGGGATTTACAATGAGCAGTTCTTC. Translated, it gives CASTLGIYNEQFF.